This T cell receptor (beta chain) originates from a study of cytomegalovirus exposure and HLA in healthy donors. Germline V CDR1 and CDR2: LGHNA, YSLEER. There are 14 residues in the CDR3. Details on this clone: Its antigen remains unknown.

The study ran its PCR with 60 Vbeta and 13 Jbeta primers. Sequencing was performed with immunoSEQ multiplex PCR; in TCRdb, only in-frame clones are kept and a portion is missing. This table has 150,000 to 180,000 clones, roughly three quarters appearing once. The study, taken as a whole, reports: Specificity for CMV antigens was confirmed in vitro for a few of the CMV-associated chains. A later analysis reportedly identified an Asian-associated ancestry cluster as carrying fewer N-insertions than the approximately 710-donor mean.

The rearrangement joins TRBV4-3 to TRBJ2-3; D unclear. The DNA end is a closer match to TRBJ1-5, so the J assignment may be wrong. The TCR was taken from a man aged 25 to 45 in good health and CMV-seropositive. The sample comprised PBMCs. In DNA form, the CDR3 reads TGCGCCAGCAGCCAAGATCGCGCCACAGATACGCAGCATTTT. Its translation is CASSQDRATDTQHF.